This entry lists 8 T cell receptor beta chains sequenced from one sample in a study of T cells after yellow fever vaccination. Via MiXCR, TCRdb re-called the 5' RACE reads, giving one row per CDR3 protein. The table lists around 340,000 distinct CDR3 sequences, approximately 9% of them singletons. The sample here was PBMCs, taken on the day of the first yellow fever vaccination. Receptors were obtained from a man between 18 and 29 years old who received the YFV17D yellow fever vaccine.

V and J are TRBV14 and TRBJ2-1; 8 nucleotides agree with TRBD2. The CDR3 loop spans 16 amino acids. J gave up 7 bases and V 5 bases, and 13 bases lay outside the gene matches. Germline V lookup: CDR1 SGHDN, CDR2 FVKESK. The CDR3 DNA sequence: TGTGCCAGCAGCTCCCCCGGAATTAGCGGGGTAAATGAGCAGTTCTTC. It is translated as CASSSPGISGVNEQFF.

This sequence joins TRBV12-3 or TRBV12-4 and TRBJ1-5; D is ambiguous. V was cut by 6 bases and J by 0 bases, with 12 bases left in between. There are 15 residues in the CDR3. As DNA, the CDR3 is TGTGCCAGCAGACCCGGGCCGTATAGCAATCAGCCCCAGCATTTT. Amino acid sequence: CASRPGPYSNQPQHF.

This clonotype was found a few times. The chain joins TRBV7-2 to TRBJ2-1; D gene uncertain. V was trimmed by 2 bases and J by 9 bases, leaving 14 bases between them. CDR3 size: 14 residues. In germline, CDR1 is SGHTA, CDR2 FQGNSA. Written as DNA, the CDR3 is TGTGCCAGCAGCTTATTAGGCGCCGCCGGTGAGCAGTTCTTC. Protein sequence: CASSLLGAAGEQFF.

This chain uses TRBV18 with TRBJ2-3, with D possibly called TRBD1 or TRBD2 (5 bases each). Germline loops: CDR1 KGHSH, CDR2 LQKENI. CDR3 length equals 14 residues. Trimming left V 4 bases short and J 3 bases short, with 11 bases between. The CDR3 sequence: CASSRLGETDTQYF. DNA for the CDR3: TGTGCCAGCTCACGCCTGGGGGAAACAGATACGCAGTATTTT.

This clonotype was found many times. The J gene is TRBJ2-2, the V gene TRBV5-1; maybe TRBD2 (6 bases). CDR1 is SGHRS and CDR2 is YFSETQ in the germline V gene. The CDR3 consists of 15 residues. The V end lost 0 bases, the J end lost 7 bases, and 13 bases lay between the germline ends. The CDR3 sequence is CASSLDGGVSGELFF. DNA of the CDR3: TGCGCCAGCAGCTTGGATGGCGGGGTGAGCGGGGAGCTGTTTTTT. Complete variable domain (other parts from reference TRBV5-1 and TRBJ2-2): KAGVTQTPRYLIKTRGQQVTLSCSPISGHRSVSWYQQTPGQGLQFLFEYFSETQRNKGNFPGRFSGRQFSNSRSEMNVSTLELGDSALYLCASSLDGGVSGELFFGEGSRLTVL.

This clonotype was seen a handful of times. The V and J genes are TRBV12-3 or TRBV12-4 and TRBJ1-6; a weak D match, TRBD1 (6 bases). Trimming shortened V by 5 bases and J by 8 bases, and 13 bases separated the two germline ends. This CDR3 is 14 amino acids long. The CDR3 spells CASSARDKDSPLHF. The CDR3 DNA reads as TGTGCCAGCAGTGCTCGGGACAAGGATTCACCCCTCCACTTT.

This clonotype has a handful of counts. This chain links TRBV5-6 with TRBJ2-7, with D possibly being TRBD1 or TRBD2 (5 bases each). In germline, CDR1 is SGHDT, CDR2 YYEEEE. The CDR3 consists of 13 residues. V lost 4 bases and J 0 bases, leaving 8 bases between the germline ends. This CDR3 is CASSRDASYEQYF. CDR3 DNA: TGTGCCAGCAGCAGGGACGCCTCCTACGAGCAGTACTTC. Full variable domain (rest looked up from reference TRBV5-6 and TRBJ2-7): DAGVTQSPTHLIKTRGQQVTLRCSPKSGHDTVSWYQQALGQGPQFIFQYYEEEERQRGNFPDRFSGHQFPNYSSELNVNALLLGDSALYLCASSRDASYEQYFGPGTRLTVT.

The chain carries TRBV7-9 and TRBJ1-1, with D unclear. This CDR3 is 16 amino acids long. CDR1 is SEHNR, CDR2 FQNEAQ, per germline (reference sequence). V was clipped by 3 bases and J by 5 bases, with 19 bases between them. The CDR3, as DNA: TGTGCCAGCAGCTTTCCCGCCGGGCTGATTGGGACTGAAGCTTTCTTT. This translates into CASSFPAGLIGTEAFF.